The 23 T cell receptor beta chains below all came from one sample that was sequenced in a study of T-cell reconstitution after alpha-beta-depleted transplantation in children. Unique molecular identifiers were incorporated during preparation of the TCRbeta library. TCRdb re-called the PCR reads through MiXCR, storing one row per CDR3 protein. The table has 700,000 to 950,000 distinct CDR3 sequences, about 15% seen once. The sequenced sample was PBMCs, mostly from graft donor cells, obtained 360 days after TCRalphabeta/CD19-depleted stem cell transplant. The receptors come from a male patient aged 10 to 17 who had a stem cell transplant for acute lymphoblastic leukemia, so the T cells may come from the graft donor.

The genes are TRBV4-2 and TRBJ2-2, with D maybe TRBD1 (5 bases). The germline CDR1 and CDR2 sequences are LGHNA and YNFKEQ. V was cut by 4 bases and J by 7 bases, with 10 bases left in between. The CDR3 is made up of 13 amino acids. The CDR3 sequence is CASSRTQVGELFF. CDR3 bases: TGTGCCAGCAGCCGTACACAGGTCGGGGAGCTGTTTTTT.

There are many counts of this clonotype. The rearrangement uses TRBV7-9 and TRBJ2-7; TRBD2 matches 7 bases. J lost 3 bases, V lost 3 bases, and 8 bases had no gene match. Germline V lookup: CDR1 SEHNR, CDR2 FQNEAQ (reference sequence). CDR3 length: 15 residues. As DNA, the CDR3 is TGTGCCAGCAGCTTTTCGGCTAGCGGATTCTACGAGCAGTACTTC. Translation gives CASSFSASGFYEQYF.

The V and J genes are TRBV5-1 and TRBJ2-3; 8 bases map to TRBD2. There are 19 residues in the CDR3. Trimming at V came to 6 bases and at J to 1 base, leaving 19 bases not matched to a gene. From germline, CDR1 is SGHRS and CDR2 YFSETQ. Here the CDR3 reads CASMEPGGLILFGTDTQYF. CDR3 DNA: TGCGCCAGCATGGAGCCGGGAGGGCTGATTTTGTTTGGCACAGATACGCAGTATTTT.

This clonotype occurred a few times. The chain uses TRBV12-3 or TRBV12-4 and TRBJ2-7; 10 positions match TRBD2. This CDR3 comprises 16 residues. With 6 bases clipped from V and 6 bases from J, the junction kept 14 bases outside the gene matches. The CDR3 nucleotides read TGTGCCAGCAGCCCCTGGTGGAGCGGGAGGGTGGGCGAGCAGTACTTC. It encodes CASSPWWSGRVGEQYF.

In its sample, this clonotype was seen a few times. V usage is TRBV7-8 and J usage is TRBJ1-6, with D perhaps TRBD1 (5 bases). This CDR3 region has 15 residues. Germline V CDR1 and CDR2: SGHVS, FQNEAQ. The V gene lost 5 bases and the J gene lost 0 bases, with 8 bases spanning the gap. The CDR3 loop is CASSPQDSYNSPLHF. CDR3 bases: TGTGCCAGCAGCCCACAGGACTCCTATAATTCACCCCTCCACTTT.

This clonotype was picked up a small number of times. The chain carries TRBV14 and TRBJ2-3, with 11 positions matching TRBD2. Trimming removed 4 bases from V and 5 bases from J; junction bases left unmatched: 8. This CDR3 has 16 amino acids. Per germline, CDR1 SGHDN and CDR2 FVKESK. Here the CDR3 reads CASSPGYLAGGDTQYF. The CDR3 region has the DNA TGTGCCAGCAGCCCTGGGTATCTAGCGGGAGGAGATACGCAGTATTTT.

J is TRBJ2-7 and V is TRBV5-1; 9 nucleotides agree with TRBD1. J gave up 6 bases and V 6 bases, and 10 bases lay outside the gene matches. From germline, CDR1 is SGHRS and CDR2 YFSETQ. The CDR3 length is 14 residues. CDR3 residues: CASTWDRANSEQYF. The CDR3 nucleotides read TGCGCCAGCACCTGGGACAGGGCGAATTCCGAGCAGTACTTC.

This clonotype has more than one count but fewer than ten. This chain joins TRBV4-1 and TRBJ2-1; D might be TRBD2 (7 bases). Looked up from germline, CDR1 is MGHRA and CDR2 is YSYEKL. There are 15 residues in the CDR3. The V gene lost 4 bases and the J gene lost 8 bases, with 18 bases spanning the gap. CDR3 in DNA: TGCGCCAGCAGCCGCGAAGGGGGGGCAGGCCATGAGCAGTTCTTC. This codes for CASSREGGAGHEQFF.

At least ten counts were recorded for this clonotype. This chain joins TRBV12-3 or TRBV12-4 and TRBJ2-7; tentative D call: TRBD2 (6 bases). The germline V and J ends were trimmed by 1 base and 0 bases, with 10 bases remaining between them. The CDR3 runs 15 residues. CDR3 sequence reads: CASSLGGGASYEQYF. CDR3 coding DNA: TGTGCCAGCAGTTTAGGGGGCGGGGCCTCCTACGAGCAGTACTTC.

This clonotype came up a few times. The CDR3 sequence: CASSSRGTSGYNSPLHF. CDR3 in DNA: TGTGCCAGCAGTTCCCGAGGGACATCGGGCTATAATTCACCCCTCCACTTT. The chain is built from TRBV12-3 or TRBV12-4 and TRBJ1-6; a weak D match, TRBD1 (6 bases). The CDR3 runs to 17 residues. Trimming shortened V by 4 bases and J by 3 bases, and 16 bases separated the two germline ends.

This chain links TRBV4-1 with TRBJ1-5; D unresolved. Trimming took 4 bases from V and 0 from J, leaving 16 bases between them. Germline CDR1 reads MGHRA; CDR2 reads YSYEKL. The CDR3 length is 17 residues. CDR3 nucleotide sequence: TGCGCCAGCAGCCCCCTGGTGAAGCCCTTTAGCAATCAGCCCCAGCATTTT. It yields the protein CASSPLVKPFSNQPQHF.

The chain uses TRBV20-1 and TRBJ2-7, with 10 positions matching TRBD1. After removal of 2 bases from V and 5 bases from J, the junction contained 6 bases not matched to a gene. This CDR3 is 14 amino acids long. Germline values: CDR1 DFQATT, CDR2 SNEGSKA (reference sequence). Written as DNA, the CDR3 is TGCAGTGCTAGAAAGGGGACAGGGGCGAACGAGCAGTACTTC. The encoded protein is CSARKGTGANEQYF.

V usage is TRBV4-1 and J usage is TRBJ2-3; D possibly corresponds to TRBD1 (6 bases). Per germline, CDR1 MGHRA and CDR2 YSYEKL. V was clipped by 5 bases and J by 7 bases, with 19 bases between them. The CDR3 is 15 residues long. In DNA form, the CDR3 reads TGCGCCAGCAGCTCCTACGAGAGGACAGCTCATACGCAGTATTTT. This codes for CASSSYERTAHTQYF.

This clonotype has just a few counts. The rearrangement uses TRBV5-5 and TRBJ2-4; D ambiguous. Per the germline V gene, CDR1 is SGHKS and CDR2 is YYEKEE (reference sequence). V shed 4 bases and J shed 0 bases, with 11 bases lying between them. The CDR3 consists of 15 residues. The CDR3 protein is CASSLVALAKNIQYF. The CDR3 DNA is TGTGCCAGCAGCCTGGTAGCCCTAGCCAAAAACATTCAGTACTTC.

The genes are TRBV21-1 and TRBJ1-4; the DNA was not compared with TRBD1, the D call given in the table. TRBV21-1 is flagged as a pseudogene. The CDR3 has 15 amino acids. The CDR3 region has the DNA TGTGCCAGCAGTCCCCTTGAGGCTGCTAATGAAAAACTGTTTTTT. Amino acids: CASSPLEAANEKLFF.

The chain joins TRBV3-1 to TRBJ2-2; D uncertain. The V gene's germline CDR1 is LGHDT and CDR2 YNNKEL (reference sequence). V was shortened by 0 bases and J by 5 bases, with 7 bases between the two germline ends. CDR3 length equals 14 residues. This CDR3 is CASSQDPGTGELFF. The CDR3 DNA follows: TGTGCCAGCAGCCAAGACCCCGGGACCGGGGAGCTGTTTTTT.

This clonotype was seen a few times. The chain carries TRBV12-3 or TRBV12-4 and TRBJ2-7, with D possibly being TRBD1 (6 bases). Trimming removed 1 base at V and 4 bases at J, with 14 bases between. CDR3 length: 15 residues. The CDR3 loop reads CASSLEYRELYEQYF. CDR3 DNA: TGTGCCAGCAGTTTAGAATACAGGGAACTATACGAGCAGTACTTC.

This chain joins TRBV20-1 and TRBJ2-2; either TRBD1 or TRBD2 may supply D (5 bases each). There are 13 residues in the CDR3. Germline CDR1 reads DFQATT; CDR2 reads SNEGSKA (reference sequence). The V gene lost 2 bases and the J gene lost 8 bases, with 12 bases spanning the gap. The CDR3 DNA reads as TGCAGTGCTAGAATTGGGACCAGAGGGGAGCTGTTTTTT. Translation gives CSARIGTRGELFF.

This clonotype was counted many times. V is TRBV12-3 or TRBV12-4 and J is TRBJ2-6, with D hard to call. V was cut by 7 bases and J by 2 bases, with 12 bases left in between. The CDR3 sequence is 15 residues long. Written as DNA, the CDR3 is TGTGCCAGCACTCTTAGGGTGCCTGGGGCCAACGTCCTGACTTTC. Translating gives CASTLRVPGANVLTF.

This chain connects TRBV10-3 to TRBJ1-1; 7 bases agree with TRBD1. With V trimmed by 4 bases and J by 0 bases, 5 bases remained unmatched. The CDR3 spans 15 residues. CDR1 is ENHRY, CDR2 SYGVKD, per germline. The CDR3 reads CAISVRDSLNTEAFF. For the CDR3, the DNA is TGTGCCATCAGTGTCCGGGACAGCTTGAACACTGAAGCTTTCTTT.

The chain joins TRBV4-1 to TRBJ1-1; 8 bases are a match to TRBD1. The germline CDR1 and CDR2 sequences are MGHRA and YSYEKL. The CDR3 is 15 residues long. V dropped 1 base and J dropped 4; count of bases not matched to a gene: 5. This CDR3 reads CASSQVGTGATEAFF. CDR3 coding DNA: TGCGCCAGCAGCCAAGTGGGGACAGGTGCCACTGAAGCTTTCTTT.

The chain employs TRBV28 and TRBJ2-7, with a possible D match to TRBD2 (6 bases). Germline CDR1 reads MDHEN; CDR2 reads SYDVKM. Trimming cost V 3 bases and J 1 base, with 13 bases left between them. The CDR3 contains 15 residues. CDR3 sequence reads: CASSFLSGVSYEQYF. DNA for the CDR3: TGTGCCAGCAGTTTCCTGTCGGGGGTTTCCTACGAGCAGTACTTC.

In this sample, this clonotype turned up many times. The chain has TRBV9 and TRBJ1-3, with a tentative D call TRBD1 (5 bases). Trimming removed 0 bases at V and 3 bases at J, with 16 bases between. This CDR3 contains 17 residues. Germline assignment: CDR1 SGDLS and CDR2 YYNGEE. CDR3 sequence: CASSVGSRTLHGNTIYF. The CDR3 nucleotides are TGTGCCAGCAGCGTAGGAAGCAGGACACTCCATGGAAACACCATATATTTT.